This TCR beta chain was identified in a study of cytomegalovirus exposure and HLA in healthy donors. The PCR used 60 Vbeta and 13 Jbeta primers. Assay: immunoSEQ multiplex PCR; the TCRdb copy retains only in-frame clones and omits some. The sample shows 190,000 or so clones, more than 80% of them seen only once. V dropped 1 base and J dropped 1; count of bases not matched to a gene: 6. The CDR3 extends over 17 amino acids. Germline values: CDR1 SGHTA, CDR2 FQGTGA. This clone was picked up one time. This TCR was recovered from a boy aged 5-17 years in good health and CMV-seronegative. Sequenced material: PBMCs. The chain uses TRBV7-3 and TRBJ2-5; 10 bases line up with TRBD2. CDR3 nucleotide sequence: TGTGCCAGCAGCTTAAGGAGATTAGCGGGGGGCCAAGAGACCCAGTACTTC. Its protein product is CASSLRRLAGGQETQYF. Variable domain in full (rest from reference TRBV7-3 and TRBJ2-5): GAGVSQTPSNKVTEKGKYVELRCDPISGHTALYWYRQSLGQGPEFLIYFQGTGAADDSGLPNDRFFAVRPEGSVSTLKIQRTERGDSAVYLCASSLRRLAGGQETQYFGPGTRLLVL.